This record concerns one T cell receptor beta chain sequence. The CDR3 sequence is 22 residues long. The data are from a study of shared clonotypes between healthy human individuals. Background on the study: Researchers assigned three CD4 naive, three CD4 memory, two CD8 naive and one CD8 memory plate to each donor.

Generated by immunoSEQ multiplex PCR, the TCRdb table keeps only in-frame clones and is missing some. The repertoire holds roughly 1.5 million clones, with about 98% as singletons. This clonotype was obtained from a man in his thirties or forties in good health. Sequenced: naive CD4+ T cells sorted from blood. The subset here: CD45RA+ positively selected. This chain connects TRBV21-1 to TRBJ1-4; the table's D call of TRBD1 was not tested on the DNA. TRBV21-1 is a recognized pseudogene. CDR3: CASSKDSGPGQARAEANEKLFF. The CDR3 region has the DNA TGTGCCAGCAGCAAAGATTCAGGCCCGGGACAGGCCAGAGCGGAAGCCAATGAAAAACTGTTTTTT.